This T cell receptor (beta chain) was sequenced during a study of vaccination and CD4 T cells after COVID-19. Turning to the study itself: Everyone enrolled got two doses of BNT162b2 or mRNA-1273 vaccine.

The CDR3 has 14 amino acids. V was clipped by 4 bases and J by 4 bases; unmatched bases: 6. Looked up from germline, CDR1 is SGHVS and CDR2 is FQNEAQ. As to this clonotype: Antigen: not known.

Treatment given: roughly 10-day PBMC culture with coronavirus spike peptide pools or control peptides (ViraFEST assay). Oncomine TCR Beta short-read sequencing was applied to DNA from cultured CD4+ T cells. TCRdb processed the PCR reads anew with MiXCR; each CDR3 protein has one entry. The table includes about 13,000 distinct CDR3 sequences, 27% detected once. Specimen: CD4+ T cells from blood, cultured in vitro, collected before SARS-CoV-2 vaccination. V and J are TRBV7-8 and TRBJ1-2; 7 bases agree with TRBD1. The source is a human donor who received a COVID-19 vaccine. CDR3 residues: CASSSTGFLYGYTF. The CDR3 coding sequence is TGTGCCAGCAGCTCGACAGGGTTTCTCTATGGCTACACCTTC.